This paragraph covers one TCR beta chain sequence. Sequencing used immunoSEQ multiplex PCR; TCRdb keeps in-frame clones, though not all of them. The repertoire holds 72,000 or so clones, with nearly 90% as singletons. These data originate in a study of OX40 agonist ivuxolimab in advanced cancers. The CDR3 spans 15 residues. The V segment lost 0 bases and the J segment 3 bases; nucleotides outside the gene matches: 4. Germline V gene lookup returns CDR1 SEHNR and CDR2 FQNEAQ (reference sequence). V is TRBV7-9 and J is TRBJ1-2, with TRBD1 matching 7 bases. The origin of this receptor is an adult with an advanced solid tumor such as melanoma, head and neck, liver or kidney cancer. The starting material was CD4+ or CD8+ T cells sorted from blood, obtained in a trial of the OX40 agonist ivuxolimab. This CDR3 reads CASSLAEQGHYGYTF. DNA of the CDR3: TGTGCCAGCAGCTTAGCTGAACAGGGGCACTATGGCTACACCTTC.